The 26 T cell receptor beta chains presented below share a single source sample, sequenced in a study of blood T cell repertoires in COVID-19. Only in-frame clones appear in the TCRdb table, and some are missing; sequencing was by immunoSEQ multiplex PCR. The table includes some 180,000 clones, approximately 91% detected once. The sequenced sample consisted of peripheral blood. Receptors were obtained from a man aged 50 to 60 with COVID-19, enrolled during active disease.

This clone has a single count. The chain joins TRBV7-9 to TRBJ1-1; D may be TRBD1 (5 bases). Trimming stripped 5 bases from V and 6 bases from J, with 16 bases between. The CDR3 consists of 14 residues. The germline V gene encodes CDR1 SEHNR and CDR2 FQNEAQ (reference sequence). The CDR3 DNA reads TGTGCCAGCAGCCCCTCGGGGGGTTTCCCTGAAGCTTTCTTT. Encoded protein: CASSPSGGFPEAFF.

The rearrangement joins TRBV4-3 to TRBJ2-5, with 10 bases aligning to TRBD1. The V and J ends lost 4 bases and 3 bases, in that order; junction bases with no gene match: 11. The CDR3 covers 17 residues. Germline assignment: CDR1 LGHNA and CDR2 YSLEER. DNA of the CDR3: TGCGCCAGCAGCCGGGGTGTGGTGGGGACAGGGGAAGAGACCCAGTACTTC. This sequence encodes CASSRGVVGTGEETQYF.

The chain combines TRBV2 with TRBJ2-5; D is perhaps TRBD2 (5 bases). The V gene's germline CDR1 is SNHLY and CDR2 FYNNEI. Trimming took off 7 bases at V and 4 bases at J, with 13 bases between the two ends. The CDR3 totals 13 residues. The CDR3 sequence is CASKFGGVETQYF. CDR3 bases: TGTGCCAGCAAGTTCGGAGGAGTAGAGACCCAGTACTTC.

The rearrangement uses TRBV11-2 and TRBJ1-1; 8 bases match TRBD1. The trim removed 1 base at V and 5 bases at J, leaving 6 bases unmatched. The CDR3 consists of 15 residues. Germline CDR1 reads SGHAT; CDR2 reads FQNNGV. The CDR3 protein is CASSLVAGGQTEAFF. CDR3 sequence (DNA): TGTGCCAGCAGCTTAGTTGCAGGGGGCCAGACTGAAGCTTTCTTT.

As for this clone: In the same sample, other DNA sequences code for this CDR3. The genes are TRBV6-5 and TRBJ1-2, with unresolved D. CDR1 MNHEY and CDR2 SVGAGI come from the germline V gene. V was pared by 0 bases and J by 1 base, with 6 bases between. CDR3 length: 14 residues. As DNA, the CDR3 is TGTGCCAGCAGTTACTCGGCAGGTAACTATGGCTACACCTTC. Protein product: CASSYSAGNYGYTF.

The V and J genes are TRBV6-5 and TRBJ2-3, with D possibly matching TRBD2 (5 bases). V was trimmed by 4 bases and J by 5 bases, leaving 13 bases between them. Germline V gene lookup returns CDR1 MNHEY and CDR2 SVGAGI. The CDR3 sequence is 14 residues long. Here the CDR3 reads CASSSVAEGDTQYF. The CDR3 DNA reads as TGTGCCAGCAGTTCGGTCGCCGAGGGAGATACGCAGTATTTT.

The chain combines TRBV9 with TRBJ1-2; D uncertain. The CDR3 sequence is 15 residues long. Per germline, CDR1 SGDLS and CDR2 YYNGEE. The V and J ends lost 0 bases and 8 bases respectively, with 17 bases between them. The CDR3 sequence is CASSVDPVALAGYTF. CDR3 coding DNA: TGTGCCAGCAGCGTAGACCCGGTGGCCCTAGCCGGCTACACCTTC.

The V gene is TRBV18, the J gene TRBJ2-1; 9 nucleotides line up with TRBD2. CDR3 length equals 18 residues. Germline CDR1 is KGHSH and CDR2 is LQKENI. V shed 0 bases, J shed 7 bases, and the junction held 13 bases outside the gene matches. CDR3 amino acids: CASSPPRTSVEIWNEQFF. Written as DNA, the CDR3 is TGTGCCAGCTCACCACCTCGGACTAGCGTTGAGATTTGGAATGAGCAGTTCTTC.

This clone was observed a single time. The rearrangement uses TRBV6-6 and TRBJ2-5, with TRBD2 matching 10 bases. The CDR3 is made up of 16 amino acids. The V segment lost 5 bases and the J segment 5 bases; nucleotides outside the gene matches: 11. CDR1 is MNHNY and CDR2 is SVGAGI in the germline V gene (reference sequence). This chain's CDR3 is CASSSQSGGAGETQYF. The CDR3 coding sequence is TGTGCCAGCAGTAGCCAGAGCGGGGGGGCCGGCGAGACCCAGTACTTC.

The chain couples TRBV2 to TRBJ1-2; possibly TRBD1 for D (5 bases). The germline V and J ends were trimmed by 3 bases and 5 bases, with 13 bases remaining between them. Germline V CDR1 and CDR2: SNHLY, FYNNEI. This CDR3 region has 14 residues. The CDR3 DNA sequence: TGTGCCAGCAGTGACGGTAGGGGAGGTTATGGCTACACCTTC. It translates to CASSDGRGGYGYTF.

With regard to this clone: Other DNA variants within this sample encode the same CDR3. The chain employs TRBV19 and TRBJ2-1; no clear D. The CDR3 is 15 residues long. Trimming removed 3 bases from V and 2 bases from J, with 11 bases in between. Looked up from germline, CDR1 is LNHDA and CDR2 is SQIVND (reference sequence). The CDR3 coding sequence is TGTGCCAGTAGTATTGGGCAAGGTACCTACAATGAGCAGTTCTTC. Protein product: CASSIGQGTYNEQFF.

Only one count was recorded for this clone. The chain couples TRBV6-4 to TRBJ2-1; tentative D call: TRBD1 (5 bases). CDR1 is MRHNA and CDR2 is SNTAGT in the germline V gene. V lost 6 bases, J lost 4 bases, and 10 bases lay in between. The CDR3 length is 13 residues. Here the CDR3 reads CASSSQVYNEQFF. The CDR3 region has the DNA TGTGCCAGCAGCTCACAGGTATACAATGAGCAGTTCTTC.

This clone has at least ten counts. This CDR3 is CASSASTGTNEKLFF. CDR3 nucleotide sequence: TGTGCCAGCAGCGCCTCGACAGGGACTAATGAAAAACTGTTTTTT. The chain recombines TRBV9 with TRBJ1-4; 7 nucleotides align to TRBD1. CDR1 SGDLS and CDR2 YYNGEE come from the germline V gene. The junction had 4 bases not matched to a gene; V was cut back by 3 bases and J by 2 bases. This CDR3 contains 15 residues. The variable domain in full, with the rest retrieved from reference TRBV9 and TRBJ1-4, is DSGVTQTPKHLITATGQRVTLRCSPRSGDLSVYWYQQSLDQGLQFLIQYYNGEERAKGNILERFSAQQFPDLHSELNLSSLELGDSALYFCASSASTGTNEKLFFGSGTQLSVL.

This rearrangement joins TRBV19 to TRBJ2-7; D is unclear. The length of the CDR3 is 14 residues. Germline V gene lookup returns CDR1 LNHDA and CDR2 SQIVND (reference sequence). V lost 3 bases to trimming and J lost 2 bases, with 11 bases between them. CDR3: CASSMTWQAYEQYF. DNA for the CDR3: TGTGCCAGTAGTATGACCTGGCAGGCCTACGAGCAGTACTTC.

The chain has TRBV5-6 and TRBJ1-5; D not certain. The CDR3 extends over 15 amino acids. V was pared by 6 bases and J by 2 bases, with 15 bases between. CDR1 is SGHDT and CDR2 is YYEEEE in the germline V gene. CDR3: CASTLGRLGNQPQHF. In DNA, the CDR3 is TGTGCCAGCACCCTCGGGAGGTTGGGCAATCAGCCCCAGCATTTT.

The chain has TRBV30 and TRBJ1-2, with TRBD1 matching 9 bases. V dropped 8 bases and J dropped 7; count of bases not matched to a gene: 5. Per germline, CDR1 GTSNPN and CDR2 SVGIG (reference sequence). This CDR3 has 11 amino acids. The CDR3, as DNA: TGTGCCCAGGACAGGGGTGGTGGCTACACCTTC. This encodes CAQDRGGGYTF.

This clone was seen only a few times. The J gene is TRBJ2-1, the V gene TRBV7-8; D uncertain. Trimming stripped 5 bases from V and 9 bases from J, with 14 bases between. CDR1 is SGHVS and CDR2 is FQNEAQ in the germline V gene. The CDR3 spans 13 residues. DNA of the CDR3: TGTGCCAGCAGCCCCGGCGCTAGTCCTGAGCAGTTCTTC. Translation: CASSPGASPEQFF.

The chain links TRBV7-9 to TRBJ1-4, with 7 positions matching TRBD1. V dropped 5 bases and J dropped 8; count of bases not matched to a gene: 11. From germline, CDR1 is SEHNR and CDR2 FQNEAQ (reference sequence). The CDR3 spans 15 residues. CDR3 nucleotides: TGTGCCAGCAGCCACCGGGACAGTCCAGGGGAAAAACTGTTTTTT. It encodes CASSHRDSPGEKLFF.

Only a few counts were recorded for this clone. The rearrangement uses TRBV18 and TRBJ1-5, with TRBD1 matching over 9 bases. The V and J ends lost 6 bases and 5 bases, in that order; junction bases with no gene match: 2. CDR3 length equals 13 residues. CDR1 and CDR2 from the germline V gene are KGHSH and LQKENI. For the CDR3, the DNA is TGTGCCAGCTCCCGGACAGGGGATCAGCCCCAGCATTTT. Translating it yields CASSRTGDQPQHF.

The chain employs TRBV5-5 and TRBJ2-3, with D perhaps matching TRBD2 (5 bases). The CDR3 covers 16 residues. Germline values: CDR1 SGHKS, CDR2 YYEKEE (reference sequence). The V end lost 5 bases, the J end lost 1 base, and 17 bases lay between the germline ends. In DNA form, the CDR3 reads TGTGCCAGCAGTTCCGCCGCTAGGACTGGCACAGATACGCAGTATTTT. It codes for CASSSAARTGTDTQYF.

The V gene is TRBV27, the J gene TRBJ2-2; D perhaps matches TRBD2 (5 bases). V was clipped by 7 bases and J by 6 bases, with 12 bases between them. This CDR3 is 13 amino acids long. From germline, CDR1 is MNHEY and CDR2 SMNVEV (reference sequence). The CDR3 DNA reads as TGTGCCAGCACTTATACTAGTGCCGGGGAGCTGTTTTTT. Translated: CASTYTSAGELFF.

V gene TRBV6-2 or TRBV6-3 combines with J gene TRBJ2-5; 11 bases align to TRBD2. V lost 4 bases, J lost 4 bases, and 5 bases stayed unmatched. CDR3 size: 15 residues. Germline V lookup: CDR1 MNHEY, CDR2 SVGEGT. In nucleotides, the CDR3 is TGTGCCAGCAGTTCGGTAGCGGGGGGGCTAGAGACCCAGTACTTC. Its translation: CASSSVAGGLETQYF.

The gene calls are TRBV12-3 or TRBV12-4 and TRBJ1-2, with D tentatively TRBD1 (5 bases). V lost 0 bases and J lost 10, with 9 bases in between. The CDR3 has 12 residues. CDR3 nucleotides: TGTGCCAGCAGTTTAGCGGGGCGATTCTACACCTTC. Residues: CASSLAGRFYTF.

The chain joins TRBV2 to TRBJ1-2; 7 bases map to TRBD1. V lost 6 bases, J lost 4 bases, and 14 bases stayed unmatched. The CDR3 loop spans 16 amino acids. Germline CDR1 is SNHLY and CDR2 is FYNNEI. The chain's CDR3 is CASRATGEQSFYGYTF. The CDR3 region has the DNA TGTGCCAGCAGAGCAACAGGGGAACAGTCTTTCTATGGCTACACCTTC.

This sequence joins TRBV5-4 and TRBJ2-3; the match to TRBD2 covers 7 bases. With 0 bases clipped from V and 5 bases from J, the junction kept 9 bases outside the gene matches. Looked up from germline, CDR1 is SGHNT and CDR2 is YYREEE (reference sequence). The CDR3 covers 16 residues. The CDR3 sequence is CASSLALAGVGDTQYF. DNA of the CDR3: TGTGCCAGCAGCTTGGCGTTGGCGGGAGTGGGAGATACGCAGTATTTT.

The CDR3 protein is CASSGQNYEQYF. CDR3 coding DNA: TGTGCCAGTAGTGGACAGAATTACGAGCAGTACTTC. The chain couples TRBV19 to TRBJ2-7; tentatively, D is TRBD1 (6 bases). Trimming took 5 bases from V and 4 from J, leaving 9 bases between them. This CDR3 spans 12 amino acids. The V gene's germline CDR1 is LNHDA and CDR2 SQIVND (reference sequence).